This T cell receptor (beta chain) was sequenced during a study of blood T cell repertoires in COVID-19. On the study more broadly: T cells, B-cell-depleted T cells, or PBMCs supplied cDNA or gDNA.

Source study methods: Cell counts per sample came from amplifying reference gene primers. The assay was immunoSEQ multiplex PCR, and TCRdb's table has in-frame clones only and misses some. That table gives V, J and clone size, and the DNA gave D and trimming. Of about 170,000 clones listed, 80% to 90% are singletons. The V gene lost 7 bases and the J gene lost 10 bases, with 11 bases spanning the gap. CDR1 MDHEN and CDR2 SYDVKM come from the germline V gene. This CDR3 comprises 12 residues. Seattle-derived patients entered the study during active infection and were followed longitudinally. The count of this clone is one.

The rearrangement links TRBV28 to TRBJ1-6; D is possibly TRBD1 (5 bases). The specimen was peripheral blood. The TCR originated in a woman between 65 and 79 years old with COVID-19, enrolled during active disease. CDR3 nucleotide sequence: TGTGCCAGCATGGGGGGTGGATCACCCCTCCACTTT. Encoded protein: CASMGGGSPLHF.